This T cell receptor (beta chain) was sequenced in a study of vaccination and CD4 T cells after COVID-19 (dated 2022 in TCRdb). Concerning the study at large: SARS-CoV-2 positivity had been established in the convalescent patients by nasal swab PCR, and mild disease was recorded in several of these patients and severe disease in one. Participants got two doses of the Pfizer-BioNTech BNT162b2 vaccine (n=8) or two doses of the Moderna mRNA-1273 vaccine (n=2). Culture stimuli were overlapping spike peptide pools from SARS-CoV-2 and from the common cold coronaviruses HCoV-NL63, HCoV-OC43 and HCoV-229E. In approximately eleven COVID-19 convalescent patients and a few infection-naive healthy vaccine recipients, the spike-specific CD4+ TCR repertoire before mRNA vaccination was compared with the repertoire after mRNA vaccination. The convalescent cohort comprised six males and four females, including two Hispanic individuals, seven Caucasians, two Asians and one multiracial person. Post-COVID blood samples from convalescent patients were collected a median of about 110 days after diagnosis, with a range of 35 to 161 days. Post-vaccine blood samples were taken a median of 72 days after the second vaccine dose, with a range of 14 to 241 days. Control cultures received a CEFX viral epitope pool as the positive control, an HIV-1 Nef peptide pool as the negative control, or no peptide. What the authors observed across the whole study: Only a relatively small number of convalescent patients were included in the study, and early timepoints following natural infection were not analyzed. Of the vaccine-specific clones found in convalescent patients, nearly all (304 of 307) were mono-reactive for SARS-CoV-2 spike instead of being cross-reactive with common cold coronaviruses. In convalescent patients, a median around 90% of post-vaccine SARS-CoV-2-reactive clones were detected only after vaccination, and vaccine-specific priming was suggested by this finding. The median number of SARS-CoV-2-reactive clonotypes rose from about 19 after infection to roughly 38 after vaccination, but the change was not significant.

Library prep was done by PCR. At the Johns Hopkins FTIC core, DNA from the cultured CD4+ T cells underwent TCR sequencing with the Oncomine TCR Beta short-read assay. Genomic DNA was extracted from the cultured CD4+ T cells with the QIAamp micro DNA kit. Oncomine TCR Beta libraries from cultured CD4+ T cells were pooled with unique dual indexes and sequenced on an Illumina iSeq 100. The paper's processing steps were these. Non-productive sequences were filtered out, and CDR3s that did not start with C, did not end with F or W, or were shorter than 7 amino acids were discarded. Antigen-specific clonotypes were identified with the MANAFEST web application by comparing peptide-stimulated wells with reference and other culture wells. For a clone to be called positive, the clone needed an FDR below 0.05, an odds ratio above 5, and a productive frequency above 0.1% in at least two of three replicate wells. Cross-reactive clonotypes were defined as significantly expanded in both SARS-CoV-2 spike wells and at least one common cold coronavirus spike condition. Similarity between CDR3 sequences was evaluated in R version 3.6.1 using Levenshtein distances (stringdist) and unrooted phylogenetic trees (ape). TCRdb cleaned the public reads at Q25 with fastp, built clones with MiXCR and kept in-frame beta chains. Under each unique CDR3 protein, matching rows form one entry showing the most common genes and DNA. The authors' filters were not applied to this entry. Recorded for this sample are some 9,000 distinct CDR3 sequences; 65% to 70% of them occurred a single time. About 10% of the sample lies in the top ten.

V is cut by 3 bases and J by 0 bases, and the space between the germline ends is 6 bases. The CDR3, from cysteine to phenylalanine, totals 15 residues. The entry retains the CDR3 DNA only, 45 bases that are in frame from base 1. CDR1 is given as LNHNV and CDR2 as YYDKDF, both from the germline V gene (reference sequence). The intended sense of this specimen's treatment or condition label: roughly ten-day PBMC culture with coronavirus spike peptide pools or control peptides (ViraFEST assay). The ViraFEST assay was used in the study, in which antigen-specific T cells were expanded with peptide pools and expanded clonotypes were subsequently identified by TCR sequencing. Positive SARS-CoV-2 PCR tests in the convalescent patients dated from March to December 2020, before Alpha, Beta and Delta variants emerged in the United States. Each well held roughly 2.2 million PBMCs cultured in IMDM containing roughly 5.5% human AB serum and around 9.2 IU/ml IL-2, with 10 ug/ml peptide pools added. Half of the culture medium was replaced with fresh IL-2-containing medium on days 3 and 7. After 10 days of culture, CD4+ T cells were isolated by negative selection using the EasySep CD4+ T cell isolation kit. PBMCs were separated from whole blood using Ficoll-Paque Plus gradient centrifugation and then either used fresh or cryopreserved at -140C. Triplicate wells were generally used for each culture condition.

To note about this clonotype: What this receptor recognizes is not known. The sample holds no much larger clone one base away, and base qualities are not on file.

The rearranged chain carries TRBV15 and TRBJ2-6, with the D gene call left open. The sample here was CD4+ T cells from blood, cultured in vitro, taken before SARS-CoV-2 vaccination. This clonotype originated in a human donor who had recovered from COVID-19. CDR3 region: CATSSYNSGANVLTF. The nucleotide sequence reads as follows: TGTGCCACCAGCAGTTATAACTCTGGGGCCAACGTCCTGACTTTC.